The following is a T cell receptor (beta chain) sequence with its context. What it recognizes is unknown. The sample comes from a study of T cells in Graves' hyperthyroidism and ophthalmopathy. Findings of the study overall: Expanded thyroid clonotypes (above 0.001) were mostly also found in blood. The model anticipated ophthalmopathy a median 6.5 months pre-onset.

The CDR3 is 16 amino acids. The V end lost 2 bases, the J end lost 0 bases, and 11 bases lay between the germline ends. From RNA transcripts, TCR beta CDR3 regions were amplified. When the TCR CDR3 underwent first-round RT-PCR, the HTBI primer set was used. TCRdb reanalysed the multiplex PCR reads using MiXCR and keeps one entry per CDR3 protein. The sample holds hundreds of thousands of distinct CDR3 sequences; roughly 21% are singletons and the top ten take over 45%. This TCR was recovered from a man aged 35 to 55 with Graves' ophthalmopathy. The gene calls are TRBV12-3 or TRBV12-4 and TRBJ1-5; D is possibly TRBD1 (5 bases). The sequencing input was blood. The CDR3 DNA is TGTGCCAGCAGTTTACGATCTGGGGGTAGCAATCAGCCCCAGCATTTT. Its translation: CASSLRSGGSNQPQHF.